This entry lists 5 T cell receptor beta chains sequenced from one sample in a study of sequential checkpoint blockade in melanoma. The table came from immunoSEQ multiplex PCR; TCRdb's copy has only in-frame clones and leaves some out. The sample contains about 18,000 clones, roughly 66% of which appear only once. As to treatment: randomized to nivolumab then ipilimumab (arm A) or the reverse (arm B). Here the sequenced sample was CD8+ T cells sorted from blood (inferred from file names), taken from a patient given nivolumab and ipilimumab in sequence. The receptor set was obtained from a human donor with melanoma.

In this sample, this clone turned up once. The V and J genes are TRBV11-1 and TRBJ1-1; TRBD1 matches at 7 bases. CDR1 SGHAT and CDR2 FQDESV come from the germline V gene (reference sequence). The CDR3 has 13 amino acids. J lost 8 bases, V lost 5 bases, and 8 bases had no gene match. Here the CDR3 DNA reads TGTGCCAGCAGCCTTGGGACAGCTTACGAAGCTTTCTTT. Translated: CASSLGTAYEAFF.

V usage is TRBV4-1 and J usage is TRBJ2-7; TRBD1 agrees at 12 bases. CDR3 length: 17 residues. Germline V gene lookup returns CDR1 MGHRA and CDR2 YSYEKL. Trimming at V came to 0 bases and at J to 7 bases, leaving 10 bases not matched to a gene. The CDR3 here is CASSQDGTGGSKGEQYF. CDR3 DNA sequence: TGCGCCAGCAGCCAAGATGGGACAGGGGGCTCTAAGGGAGAGCAGTACTTC.

The gene calls are TRBV7-8 and TRBJ2-2; D possibly corresponds to TRBD2 (7 bases). The germline V and J ends were trimmed by 5 bases and 5 bases, with 18 bases remaining between them. The CDR3 spans 16 residues. Germline CDR1 and CDR2: SGHVS and FQNEAQ. In DNA, the CDR3 is TGTGCCAGCAGCCCCCGGGGGGCGGTTAGTACCGGGGAGCTGTTTTTT. Protein: CASSPRGAVSTGELFF.

There are a few counts of this clone. J is TRBJ2-7 and V is TRBV6-1, with D perhaps TRBD1 (5 bases). CDR1 and CDR2 (germline): MNHNS, SASEGT. V lost 6 bases to trimming and J lost 0 bases, with 9 bases between them. The CDR3 is made up of 13 amino acids. The chain's CDR3 is CASRPDISYEQYF. Written as DNA, the CDR3 is TGTGCCAGCAGGCCGGACATCTCCTACGAGCAGTACTTC.

This chain joins TRBV7-6 and TRBJ1-1; D unresolved. The CDR3 runs to 13 residues. Germline V gives CDR1 SGHVS, CDR2 FNYEAQ. Trimming stripped 2 bases from V and 0 bases from J, with 4 bases between. The chain's CDR3 is CASSLYLNTEAFF. DNA for the CDR3: TGTGCCAGCAGCTTATATTTGAACACTGAAGCTTTCTTT.